This T cell receptor beta chain was captured by sequencing in a study of blood T cells in healthy people across ages. A word on this clonotype: Its specificity is unknown.

Donor samples were obtained from healthy Caucasian individuals from Russia, aged about 6 to 100. Roughly 10 milliliters of peripheral blood were drawn from each donor. The amount of total RNA extracted per sample was at least 5.5 micrograms. Overall study results and limits: Since the PBMCs were unsorted, naive and antigen-experienced cells could not be conclusively compared.

Next came a second PCR, run for roughly 7 to 12 cycles, which used a sample-barcoded 5' primer along with a J-beta primer mix. Using its own MiXCR run on the 5' RACE reads, TCRdb lists one record per CDR3 protein. The sample carries 1,500,000 or so distinct CDR3 sequences, roughly 64% recorded once. V was cut by 6 bases and J by 4 bases, with 13 bases left in between. From germline, CDR1 is DFQATT and CDR2 SNEGSKA (reference sequence). This CDR3 has 13 amino acids. This TCR came from a man aged 18 to 29 in good health. The chain joins TRBV20-1 to TRBJ2-1; no reliable D call. The sequencing sample was made of blood. The CDR3 DNA reads as TGCAGTGCCCATAGGACCACTTACAATGAGCAGTTCTTC. Protein sequence: CSAHRTTYNEQFF.